The T cell receptor beta chain described here comes from a study of shared clonotypes between healthy human individuals. Study-wide context: Used for every donor were three CD4 naive, three CD4 memory, two CD8 naive and one CD8 memory plate.

Generated by immunoSEQ multiplex PCR, the TCRdb table keeps only in-frame clones and is missing some. The sample lists about 2 million clones; about 95% were seen once. This clone was counted a single time. The antigen is not known. Findings and limits, study-wide: What limited the represented genetic and exposure-history diversity was the small number of donors. Across four donors, naive CD4 shared roughly 5%, naive CD8 under 4%, memory CD4 about 2.4%, memory CD8 about 0.4%.

CD45RO negativity and positive selection for CCR7 defined naive CD8 cells, a population that excluded terminally differentiated effector memory CD45RA+ cells. The study enrolled healthy HIV-negative adults without recent acute infections or vaccinations as donors. The sequenced material came from naive CD8+ T cells sorted from blood. The sequence was obtained from a man aged 18-30 years in good health.

The CDR3 nucleotides read TGCAGCGTTGAAGATGGCGGTTCGAACACTGAAGCTTTCTTT. Translated, it gives CSVEDGGSNTEAFF. The V and J genes are TRBV29-1 and TRBJ1-1; no firm D call. This CDR3 has 14 amino acids. Looked up from germline, CDR1 is SQVTM and CDR2 is ANQGSEA. Trimming took off 0 bases at V and 1 base at J, with 9 bases between the two ends. Filled out from reference TRBV29-1 and TRBJ1-1, the complete variable domain reads SAVISQKPSRDICQRGTSLTIQCQVDSQVTMMFWYRQQPGQSLTLIATANQGSEATYESGFVIDKFPISRPNLTFSTLTVSNMSPEDSSIYLCSVEDGGSNTEAFFGQGTRLTVV.